This T cell receptor (beta chain) was documented in a study of blood T cell repertoires in COVID-19. Study information: From the United States, Italy and Spain came samples of acute and convalescent COVID-19. The analysed material was cDNA or gDNA that came from T cells, B-cell-depleted T cells, or PBMCs.

Germline V gene lookup returns CDR1 SGHRS and CDR2 YFSETQ. The CDR3 has 15 amino acids. Trimming removed 1 base from V and 1 base from J, with 9 bases in between. How the authors handled the data: Amplification of reference gene primers was used by the study to estimate nucleated cell counts. Assay used: immunoSEQ multiplex PCR; TCRdb lists only in-frame clones, some missing. V and J calls and clone size are as listed in that table; D and trimming were resolved from the DNA. The table has 84,000 or so clones, 70% to 80% seen once. The receptor was isolated from a human donor in a cohort sampled during active COVID-19. This chain links TRBV5-1 with TRBJ1-3; tentative D call: TRBD1 (5 bases). Material for sequencing was peripheral blood. The CDR3 DNA is TGCGCCAGCAGCTTGTCTCAGGGATCTGGAAACACCATATATTTT. Translation: CASSLSQGSGNTIYF. Full variable domain (missing parts from reference TRBV5-1 and TRBJ1-3): KAGVTQTPRYLIKTRGQQVTLSCSPISGHRSVSWYQQTPGQGLQFLFEYFSETQRNKGNFPGRFSGRQFSNSRSEMNVSTLELGDSALYLCASSLSQGSGNTIYFGEGSWLTVV.